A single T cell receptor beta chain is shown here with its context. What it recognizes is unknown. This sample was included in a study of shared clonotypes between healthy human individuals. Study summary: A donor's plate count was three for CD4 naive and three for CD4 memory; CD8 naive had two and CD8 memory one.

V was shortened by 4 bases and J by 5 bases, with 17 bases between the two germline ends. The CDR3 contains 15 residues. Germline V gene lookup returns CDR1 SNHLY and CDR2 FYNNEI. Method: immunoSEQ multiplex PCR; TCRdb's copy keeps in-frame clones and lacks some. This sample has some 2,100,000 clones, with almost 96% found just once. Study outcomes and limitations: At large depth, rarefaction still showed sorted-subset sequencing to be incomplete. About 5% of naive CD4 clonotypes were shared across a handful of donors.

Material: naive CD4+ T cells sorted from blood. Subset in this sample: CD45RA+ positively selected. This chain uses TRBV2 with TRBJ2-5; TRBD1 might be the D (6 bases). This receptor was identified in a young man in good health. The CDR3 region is CASSALRQDAETQYF. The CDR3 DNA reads TGTGCCAGCAGTGCCCTTCGACAGGACGCGGAGACCCAGTACTTC.